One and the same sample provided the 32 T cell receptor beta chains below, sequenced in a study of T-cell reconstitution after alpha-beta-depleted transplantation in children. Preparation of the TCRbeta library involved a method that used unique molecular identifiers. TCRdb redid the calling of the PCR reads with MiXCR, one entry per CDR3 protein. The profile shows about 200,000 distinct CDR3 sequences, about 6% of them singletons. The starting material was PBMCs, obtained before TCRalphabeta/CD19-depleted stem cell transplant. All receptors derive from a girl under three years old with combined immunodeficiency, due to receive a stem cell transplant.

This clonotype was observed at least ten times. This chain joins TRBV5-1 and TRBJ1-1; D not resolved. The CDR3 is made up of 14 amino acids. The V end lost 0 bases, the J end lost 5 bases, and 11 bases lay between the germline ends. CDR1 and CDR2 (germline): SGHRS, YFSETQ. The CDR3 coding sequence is TGCGCCAGCAGCTTGGCCCCCGAGGGAACTGAAGCTTTCTTT. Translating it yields CASSLAPEGTEAFF.

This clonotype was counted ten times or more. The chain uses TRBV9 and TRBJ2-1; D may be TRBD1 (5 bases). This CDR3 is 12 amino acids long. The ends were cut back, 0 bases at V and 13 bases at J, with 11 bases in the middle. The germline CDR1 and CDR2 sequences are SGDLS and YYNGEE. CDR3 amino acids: CASSVEETDQFF. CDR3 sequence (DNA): TGTGCCAGCAGCGTAGAGGAGACAGACCAGTTCTTC.

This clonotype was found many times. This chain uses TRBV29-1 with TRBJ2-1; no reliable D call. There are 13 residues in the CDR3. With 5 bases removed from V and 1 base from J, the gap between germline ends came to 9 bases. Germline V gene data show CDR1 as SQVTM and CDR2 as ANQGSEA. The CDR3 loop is CSVLLRSYNEQFF. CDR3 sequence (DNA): TGCAGCGTTTTATTGAGGTCCTACAATGAGCAGTTCTTC.

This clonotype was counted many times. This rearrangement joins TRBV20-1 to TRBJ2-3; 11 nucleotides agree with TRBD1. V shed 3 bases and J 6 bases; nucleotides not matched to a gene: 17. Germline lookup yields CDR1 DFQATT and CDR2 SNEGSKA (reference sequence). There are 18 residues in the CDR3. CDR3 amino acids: CSASLIPKGTGGRDTQYF. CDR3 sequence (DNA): TGCAGTGCTAGTCTTATACCGAAAGGGACAGGGGGAAGGGATACGCAGTATTTT.

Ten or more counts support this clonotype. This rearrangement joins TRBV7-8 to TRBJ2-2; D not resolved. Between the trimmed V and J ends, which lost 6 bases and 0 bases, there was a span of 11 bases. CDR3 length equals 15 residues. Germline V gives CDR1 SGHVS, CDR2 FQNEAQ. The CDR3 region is CASRPDFANTGELFF. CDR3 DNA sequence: TGTGCCAGCAGGCCCGACTTCGCGAACACCGGGGAGCTGTTTTTT.

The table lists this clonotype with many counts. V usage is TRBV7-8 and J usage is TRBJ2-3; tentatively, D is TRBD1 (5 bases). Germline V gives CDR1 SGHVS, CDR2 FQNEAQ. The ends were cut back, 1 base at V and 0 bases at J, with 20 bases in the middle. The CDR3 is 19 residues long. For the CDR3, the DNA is TGTGCCAGCAGCTTAGTCTATTTAGTGGGGCTCCTAAGCACAGATACGCAGTATTTT. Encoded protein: CASSLVYLVGLLSTDTQYF.

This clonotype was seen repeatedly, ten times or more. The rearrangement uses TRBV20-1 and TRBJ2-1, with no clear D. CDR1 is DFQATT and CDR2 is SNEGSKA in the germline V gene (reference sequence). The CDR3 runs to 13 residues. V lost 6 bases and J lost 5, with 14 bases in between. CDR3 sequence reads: CSASYDGNNEQFF. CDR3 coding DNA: TGCAGTGCCTCCTACGACGGCAACAATGAGCAGTTCTTC.

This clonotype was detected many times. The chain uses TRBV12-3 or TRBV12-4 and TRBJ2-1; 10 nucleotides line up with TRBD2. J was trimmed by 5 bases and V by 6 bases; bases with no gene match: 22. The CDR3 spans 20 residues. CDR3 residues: CASSPSSGSLLFSEDNEQFF. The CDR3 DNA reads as TGTGCCAGCAGCCCTTCTAGCGGGAGTCTCTTATTTAGCGAGGACAATGAGCAGTTCTTC.

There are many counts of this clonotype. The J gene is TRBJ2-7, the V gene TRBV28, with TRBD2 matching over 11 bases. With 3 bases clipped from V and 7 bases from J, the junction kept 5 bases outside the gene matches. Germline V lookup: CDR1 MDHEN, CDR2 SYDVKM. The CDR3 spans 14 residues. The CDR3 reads CASSFSSGRKEQYF. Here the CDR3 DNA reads TGTGCCAGCAGTTTTTCTAGCGGGAGGAAAGAGCAGTACTTC. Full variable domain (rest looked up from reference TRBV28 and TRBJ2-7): DVKVTQSSRYLVKRTGEKVFLECVQDMDHENMFWYRQDPGLGLRLIYFSYDVKMKEKGDIPEGYSVSREKKERFSLILESASTNQTSMYLCASSFSSGRKEQYFGPGTRLTVT.

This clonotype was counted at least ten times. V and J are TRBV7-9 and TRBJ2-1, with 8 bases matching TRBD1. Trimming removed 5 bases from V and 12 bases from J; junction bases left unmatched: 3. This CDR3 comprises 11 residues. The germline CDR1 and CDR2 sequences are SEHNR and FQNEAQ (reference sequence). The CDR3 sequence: CASSADRGQFF. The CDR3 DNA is TGTGCCAGCAGCGCTGACAGGGGGCAGTTCTTC.

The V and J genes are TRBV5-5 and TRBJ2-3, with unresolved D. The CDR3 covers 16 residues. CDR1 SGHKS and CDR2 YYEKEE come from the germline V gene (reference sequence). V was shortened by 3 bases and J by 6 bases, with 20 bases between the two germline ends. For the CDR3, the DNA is TGTGCCAGCAGCTCCCAAAAAGGACCCCTCTTTGATACGCAGTATTTT. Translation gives CASSSQKGPLFDTQYF.

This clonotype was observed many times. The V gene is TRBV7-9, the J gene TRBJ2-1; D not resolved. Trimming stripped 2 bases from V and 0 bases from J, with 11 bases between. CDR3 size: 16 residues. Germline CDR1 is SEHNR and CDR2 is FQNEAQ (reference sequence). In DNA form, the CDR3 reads TGTGCCAGCAGCTTAATCGTCACGAGCTCCTACAATGAGCAGTTCTTC. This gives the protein CASSLIVTSSYNEQFF. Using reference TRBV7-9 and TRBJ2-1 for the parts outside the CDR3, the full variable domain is DTGVSQNPRHKITKRGQNVTFRCDPISEHNRLYWYRQTLGQGPEFLTYFQNEAQLEKSRLLSDRFSAERPKGSFSTLEIQRTEQGDSAMYLCASSLIVTSSYNEQFFGPGTRLTVL.

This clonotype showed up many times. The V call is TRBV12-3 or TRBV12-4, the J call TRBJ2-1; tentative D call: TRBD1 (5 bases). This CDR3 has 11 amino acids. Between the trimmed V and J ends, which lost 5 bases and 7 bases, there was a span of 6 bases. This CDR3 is CASSDSNEQFF. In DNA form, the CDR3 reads TGTGCCAGCAGTGACAGTAATGAGCAGTTCTTC.

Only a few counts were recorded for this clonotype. The chain's CDR3 is CASSDWSGNTEAFF. As DNA, the CDR3 is TGTGCCAGCAGTGATTGGTCGGGGAACACTGAAGCTTTCTTT. V and J are TRBV2 and TRBJ1-1, with D hard to call. V was trimmed by 3 bases and J by 1 base, leaving 9 bases between them. CDR1 and CDR2 from the germline V gene are SNHLY and FYNNEI. The CDR3 is 14 amino acids.

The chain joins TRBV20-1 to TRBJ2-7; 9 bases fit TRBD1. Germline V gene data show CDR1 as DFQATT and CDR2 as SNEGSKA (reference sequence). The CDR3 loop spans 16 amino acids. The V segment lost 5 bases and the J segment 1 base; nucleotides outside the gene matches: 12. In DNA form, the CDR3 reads TGCAGTGCTGAAGCTCCGGGACAGGGAGTATCCTACGAGCAGTACTTC. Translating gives CSAEAPGQGVSYEQYF.

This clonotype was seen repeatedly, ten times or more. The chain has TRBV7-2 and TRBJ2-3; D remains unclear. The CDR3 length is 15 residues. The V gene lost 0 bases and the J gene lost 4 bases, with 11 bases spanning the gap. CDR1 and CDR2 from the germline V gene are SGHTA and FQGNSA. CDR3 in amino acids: CASSLALVGPDTQYF. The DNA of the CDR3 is TGTGCCAGCAGCTTAGCTCTAGTCGGTCCAGATACGCAGTATTTT.

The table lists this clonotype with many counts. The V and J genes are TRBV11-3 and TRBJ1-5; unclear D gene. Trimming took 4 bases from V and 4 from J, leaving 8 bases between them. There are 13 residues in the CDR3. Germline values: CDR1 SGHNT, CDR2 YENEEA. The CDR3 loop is CASSYTENQPQHF. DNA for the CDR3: TGTGCCAGCAGCTATACAGAGAATCAGCCCCAGCATTTT.

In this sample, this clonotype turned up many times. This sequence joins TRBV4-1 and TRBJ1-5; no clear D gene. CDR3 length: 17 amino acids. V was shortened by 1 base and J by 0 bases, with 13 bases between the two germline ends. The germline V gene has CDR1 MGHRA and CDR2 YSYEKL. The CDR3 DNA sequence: TGCGCCAGCAGCCAAGTTCCTCATGTGAGTAGCAATCAGCCCCAGCATTTT. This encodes CASSQVPHVSSNQPQHF.

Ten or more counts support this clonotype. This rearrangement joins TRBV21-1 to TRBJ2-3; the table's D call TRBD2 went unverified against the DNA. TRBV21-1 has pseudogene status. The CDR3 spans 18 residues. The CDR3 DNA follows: TGTGCCAGCAGCAAATCTGCATGGGGGAGGATGGGCACAGATACGCAGTATTTT. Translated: CASSKSAWGRMGTDTQYF.

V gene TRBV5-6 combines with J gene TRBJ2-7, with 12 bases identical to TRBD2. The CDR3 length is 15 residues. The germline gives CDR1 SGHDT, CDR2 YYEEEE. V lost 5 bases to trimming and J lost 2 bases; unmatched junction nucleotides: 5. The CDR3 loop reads CASRPRLAGAYEQYF. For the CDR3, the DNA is TGTGCCAGCAGGCCCCGACTAGCGGGGGCCTACGAGCAGTACTTC. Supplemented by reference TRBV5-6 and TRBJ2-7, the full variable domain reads DAGVTQSPTHLIKTRGQQVTLRCSPKSGHDTVSWYQQALGQGPQFIFQYYEEEERQRGNFPDRFSGHQFPNYSSELNVNALLLGDSALYLCASRPRLAGAYEQYFGPGTRLTVT.

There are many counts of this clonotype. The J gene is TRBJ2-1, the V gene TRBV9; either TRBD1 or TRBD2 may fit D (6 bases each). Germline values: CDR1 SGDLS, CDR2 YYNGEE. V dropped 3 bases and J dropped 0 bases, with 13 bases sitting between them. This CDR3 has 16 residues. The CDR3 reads CASSGGADSSYNEQFF. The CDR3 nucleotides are TGTGCCAGCAGCGGGGGGGCGGACAGCTCCTACAATGAGCAGTTCTTC.

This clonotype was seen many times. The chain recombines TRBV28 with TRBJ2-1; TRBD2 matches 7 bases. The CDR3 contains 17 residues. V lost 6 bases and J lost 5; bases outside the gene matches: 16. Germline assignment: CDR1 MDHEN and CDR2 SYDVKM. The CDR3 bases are TGTGCCAGCAGAAGCGCCCTCGGTGCGGGAGTCCACAATGAGCAGTTCTTC. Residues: CASRSALGAGVHNEQFF.

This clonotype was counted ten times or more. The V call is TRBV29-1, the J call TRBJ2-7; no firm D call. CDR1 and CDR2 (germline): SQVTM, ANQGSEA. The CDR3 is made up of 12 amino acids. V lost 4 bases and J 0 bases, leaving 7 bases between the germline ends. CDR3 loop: CSVVVASYEQYF. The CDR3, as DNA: TGCAGCGTTGTCGTGGCCTCCTACGAGCAGTACTTC.

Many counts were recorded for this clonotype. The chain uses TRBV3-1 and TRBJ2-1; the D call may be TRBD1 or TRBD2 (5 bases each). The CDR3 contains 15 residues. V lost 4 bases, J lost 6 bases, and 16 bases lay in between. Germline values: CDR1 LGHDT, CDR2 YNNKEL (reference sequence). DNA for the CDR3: TGTGCCAGCAGCCGGGGACCGGTGAAGGGCAATGAGCAGTTCTTC. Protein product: CASSRGPVKGNEQFF.

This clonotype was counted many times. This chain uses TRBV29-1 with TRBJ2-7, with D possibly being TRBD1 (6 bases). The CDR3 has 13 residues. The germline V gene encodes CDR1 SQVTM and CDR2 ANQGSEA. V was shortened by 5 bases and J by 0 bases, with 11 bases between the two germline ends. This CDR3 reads CSVTMGASYEQYF. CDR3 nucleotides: TGCAGCGTTACGATGGGGGCCTCCTACGAGCAGTACTTC.

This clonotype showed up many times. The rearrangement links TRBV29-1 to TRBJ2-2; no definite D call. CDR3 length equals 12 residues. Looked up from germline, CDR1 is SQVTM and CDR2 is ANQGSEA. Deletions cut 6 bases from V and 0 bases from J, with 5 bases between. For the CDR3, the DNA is TGCAGCGTAGAATCGAACACCGGGGAGCTGTTTTTT. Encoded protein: CSVESNTGELFF.

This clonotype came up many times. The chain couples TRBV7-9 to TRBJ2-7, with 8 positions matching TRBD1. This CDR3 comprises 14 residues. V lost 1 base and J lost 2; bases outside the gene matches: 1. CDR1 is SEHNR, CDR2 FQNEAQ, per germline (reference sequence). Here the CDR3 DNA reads TGTGCCAGCAGCTTAGGGGGACAGGCCTACGAGCAGTACTTC. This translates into CASSLGGQAYEQYF.

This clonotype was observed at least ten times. Here the CDR3 reads CSAARGGNEQFF. Here the CDR3 DNA reads TGCAGTGCTGCCCGAGGGGGGAATGAGCAGTTCTTC. This chain uses TRBV20-1 with TRBJ2-1, with D possibly being TRBD1 or TRBD2 (6 bases each). Trimming pared 5 bases from V and 7 bases from J, leaving 12 bases between. Germline loops: CDR1 DFQATT, CDR2 SNEGSKA (reference sequence). The CDR3 sequence is 12 residues long.

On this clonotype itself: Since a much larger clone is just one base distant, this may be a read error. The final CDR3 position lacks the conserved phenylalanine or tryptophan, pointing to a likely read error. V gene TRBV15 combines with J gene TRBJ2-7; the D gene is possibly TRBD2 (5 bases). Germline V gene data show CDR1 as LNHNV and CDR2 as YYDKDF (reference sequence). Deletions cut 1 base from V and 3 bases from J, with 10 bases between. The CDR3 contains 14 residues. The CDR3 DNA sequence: TGTGCCACCAGCAGAGTGGACGGGGTCTACGAGCAGTACTAC. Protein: CATSRVDGVYEQYY.

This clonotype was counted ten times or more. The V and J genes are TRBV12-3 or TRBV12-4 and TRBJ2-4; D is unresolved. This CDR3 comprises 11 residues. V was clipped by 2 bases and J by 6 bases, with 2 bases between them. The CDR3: CASSLTNIQYF. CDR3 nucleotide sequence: TGTGCCAGCAGTTTAACAAACATTCAGTACTTC.

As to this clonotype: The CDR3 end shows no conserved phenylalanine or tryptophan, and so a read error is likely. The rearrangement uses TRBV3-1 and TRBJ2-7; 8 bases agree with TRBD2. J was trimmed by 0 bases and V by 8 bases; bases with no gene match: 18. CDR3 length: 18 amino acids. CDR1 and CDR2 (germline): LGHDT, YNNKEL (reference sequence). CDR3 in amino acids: CASCLGQGSSGLSYEQYC. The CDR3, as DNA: TGTGCCAGCTGTTTAGGCCAGGGGTCTAGCGGGCTCTCCTACGAGCAGTACTGC.

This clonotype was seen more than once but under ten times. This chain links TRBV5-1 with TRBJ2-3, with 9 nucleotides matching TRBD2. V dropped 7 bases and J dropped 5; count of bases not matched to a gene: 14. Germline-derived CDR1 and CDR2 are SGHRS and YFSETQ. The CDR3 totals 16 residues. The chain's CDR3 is CASLNRAGGPKDTQYF. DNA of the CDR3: TGCGCCAGCCTAAACCGGGCGGGGGGGCCGAAAGATACGCAGTATTTT.